The next 2 T cell receptor beta chains were all read from a single sample in a study of T cells in Graves' hyperthyroidism and ophthalmopathy. Amplification yielded TCR beta CDR3 regions, with RNA transcripts as the source. HTBI primers drove first-round RT-PCR of the TCR CDR3. TCRdb passed the multiplex PCR reads through MiXCR, listing each CDR3 protein once. The sample consists of 500,000 to 750,000 distinct CDR3 sequences, approximately 14% of them appearing once. Source material: blood. These receptors were obtained from a woman in her 30s with Graves' hyperthyroidism.

This clonotype has ten or more counts. The J gene is TRBJ1-1, the V gene TRBV12-3 or TRBV12-4; D unclear. With 7 bases removed from V and 1 base from J, the gap between germline ends came to 10 bases. This CDR3 contains 13 residues. The CDR3 DNA sequence: TGTGCCAGCACCTTAAACTGGAACACTGAAGCTTTCTTT. Its protein is CASTLNWNTEAFF.

This clonotype was picked up many times. The CDR3 loop reads CASSTLGEQYF. In DNA form, the CDR3 reads TGTGCCAGCAGCACCCTGGGGGAGCAGTACTTC. The V and J genes are TRBV7-9 and TRBJ2-7; D is unclear. The ends were cut back, 5 bases at V and 7 bases at J, with 9 bases in the middle. Germline loops: CDR1 SEHNR, CDR2 FQNEAQ (reference sequence). CDR3 length: 11 residues.